This T cell receptor (beta chain) was identified in a study of blood T cells in healthy people across ages. This clonotype was detected a few times. What it binds is not known. A second PCR of 7 to 11 cycles used a sample-barcoded 5' primer and a J-beta primer mix. Per-sample output comprised a minimum of 2.5 million paired-end reads containing CDR3. TCRdb recomputed calls from the 5' RACE reads with MiXCR, one row per CDR3 protein. The table includes fewer than 950,000 distinct CDR3 sequences, around 36% detected once. This CDR3 has 14 residues. The trim removed 10 bases at V and 5 bases at J, leaving 10 bases unmatched. In germline, CDR1 is MNHEY, CDR2 SVGEGT. General study findings and limits: Considered underestimates were the diversity estimates obtained from one million T cells.

This TCR was recovered from a man aged 18 to 29 in good health. V and J are TRBV6-2 or TRBV6-3 and TRBJ2-5; TRBD2 aligns across 10 bases. The sequencing sample was made of blood. The CDR3 nucleotides read TGTGCCACCGAAGGACAGCGGGGGGGCGAGACCCAGTACTTC. This sequence encodes CATEGQRGGETQYF.